What follows describes a single T cell receptor (beta chain). The antigen it binds to is not known. No much larger clone exists at a distance of one base, and base qualities are not known. The library came from the immunoSEQ multiplex PCR assay. The multiplex PCR relied on a mix of 60 forward primers for TCR Vbeta segments and 13 reverse primers for TCR Jbeta segments. Amplification of the CDR3 region of rearranged TCR beta genes was performed with a multiplex PCR assay on genomic DNA. On the Illumina HiSeq System, the amplified TCR beta libraries were sequenced as 87-base-pair reads. The original methods were these. A later analysis counted about 80 million unique TCR beta chains across the 550 to 750 repertoires, and some 11 million of these chains were shared by at least two donors. To remove PCR and sequencing errors, raw reads were error-corrected and collapsed into unique sequences using a nearest-neighbor algorithm that merged closely related sequences. V, D and J gene segments were assigned by aligning CDR3 sequences to IMGT reference sequences. For a sequence to be retained, a match of at least six nucleotides was required to both a V gene segment and a J gene segment. Rearrangements were called productive when the CDR3 lacked stop codons and stayed in frame with V and J; all others were non-productive. Following IMGT convention, CDR3 was defined as the stretch from the second conserved V-encoded cysteine to the conserved J-encoded phenylalanine. Sequences without an unambiguous match to a single V gene segment were excluded from the earlier analysis of 450 to 750 of the donors. An earlier analysis of just under 600 of the donors called V segments functional above 56.7% productive rearrangements and segregating when the between-donor standard deviation exceeded 5%. A statistical classification framework was developed to diagnose cytomegalovirus status using the catalog of TCR beta chain sequences. In a later analysis, V and J genes were assigned by comparing TCR nucleotide sequences against IMGT/GENE-DB human TR gene sequences. Using the TCRdist pipeline, a later analysis assigned CDR3 sequences along with most-parsimonious VDJ recombination scenarios. A later analysis defined each TCR beta chain by its CDR3 amino acid sequence plus V-gene family, and excluded reads lacking a unique V-gene family. To address suspected cross-contamination and a sequencing artifact, a later analysis removed 592 highly shared, low-generation-probability nucleotide sequences. For each public chain, a later analysis derived a clonal expansion index from normalized ranks of inferred template counts within each repertoire. In a later analysis, generation probabilities were computed using a VDJ recombination model fitted to out-of-frame rearrangements, and the results were checked against IGoR. A later analysis scored TCR-TCR, TCR-HLA and TCR-CMV co-occurrence with hypergeometric tests, applying a repertoire-size bias correction to TCR pairs. To estimate false discovery rates, a later analysis permuted the HLA or CMV assignments 20 times. In a later analysis, co-occurring TCRs were grouped using DBSCAN, and TCRdist sequence similarity was added for clustering within HLA-allele-positive subsets. For co-occurrence clustering, repertoires with fewer than 30,000 or more than 120,000 public chains were excluded, along with roughly 5 repertoires with anomalous nucleotide sharing. Imported from immuneACCESS, the table was reduced by TCRdb to in-frame sequences with V and J called. These copies leave out some clones; in studies compared against another copy, an unresolved V gene accounts for under half, and the cause of the remainder is not known. Clone size and the V and J calls come from that table; the DNA yielded D and trimming. The sample has some 200,000 clones on record, approximately 85% of them singletons. The ten biggest clones cover 1.5% of the sample.

V is shortened by 0 bases, J by 4 bases, and the region joining them spans 4 bases. The germline V gene supplies CDR1 MNHEY and CDR2 SVGAGI. The CDR3, from cysteine to phenylalanine, totals 13 residues. Only the CDR3 part of the read is kept: 39 bases, read in frame from the first base. The cohort consisted of approximately 690 healthy bone marrow donors. Cohort members were all nominally healthy when sampled, although unrecorded immune exposures were likely present. The donor tested CMV seropositive and was one of the 289 seropositive cohort members. A peripheral blood sample was collected from each donor, and TCR beta sequencing was performed on peripheral blood mononuclear cells. Genomic DNA was extracted from the blood cell samples with the Qiagen DNeasy Blood Extraction Kit. The data are from a study of cytomegalovirus exposure and HLA in healthy donors (dated by TCRdb to between 2016 and 2019). Notes on the research overall: According to an earlier analysis of a few hundred of the donors, about 179 million T cells yielded over 100 million unique TCR beta sequences and around 280 Gb of sequence data. Approximately 300 gigabases of sequencing data and 91 million or so unique TCR sequences made up an early release that covered approximately 700 HLA-typed donors. Of the approximately 400 genotyped donors, 75% to 85% were placed in the genetic ancestry cluster associated with self-reported Caucasian donors. The aim of the study was to test whether cataloging public T cell receptors could identify signatures of past pathogen exposure. Using immunosequencing, the study profiled T cell repertoires from 550 to 750 subjects and related those repertoires to cytomegalovirus serostatus. Along with the approximately 620-subject first cohort, a separate validation cohort of over a hundred different subjects was used. High-throughput TCR immunosequencing, statistical association of individual TCRs with disease status, and machine learning were combined to predict cytomegalovirus infection status. A later analysis re-analyzed previously published TCR beta repertoires from about 730 donors and added high-resolution HLA genotyping to study TCR occurrence patterns. The later analysis used no new phenotypic data to find candidate immune exposures, relying instead on TCR beta sequences and their occurrence across donors. To decide whether each TCR beta V gene segment behaved as functional or pseudogenic, an earlier analysis of fewer than 750 of the donors relied on high-throughput TCR beta sequencing. Alongside the repertoire data, information on donor age, sex, ethnicity and CMV serostatus was compiled. A later genetic analysis used genome-wide SNP genotypes for about three fifths of the 666 donors, treating that subset as a discovery cohort. Every repertoire in the discovery cohort had been generated on one and the same sequencing platform. Class I and class II HLA loci were covered by the typing at four-digit resolution. The number of donors typed differed by locus, with about 629-630 for A, B, C, DRB1 and DQB1, 522 for DQA1, 606 for DPA1, and around 430 for DPB1. Four to six DR-DQ haplotypes were handled as single units for association and clustering, since linkage in the cohort was strong. Across approximately 400 genotyped donors of the cohort, an average of approximately 240,000 unique TCR beta nucleotide sequences per donor were sequenced, and roughly a sixth of those sequences were non-productive.

The investigation overall reported the following: Broadly in line with IMGT annotations, most TCR beta V segments showed up in productive rearrangements about 87% or about 30% of the time in an earlier analysis of 587 of the donors. In a later analysis, HLA-associated TCR beta chains were found to be more clonally expanded and to have lower generation probabilities than equally common non-associated chains. Strong co-occurrence of HLA alleles, especially DR and DQ, made assigning TCR associations to individual alleles difficult. Most CMV-associated TCR beta chains appeared to be HLA-restricted in a later analysis, and the HLA associations seemed to be driven largely by CMV exposure. Most TCR sequences were observed very rarely across donors, whereas some public TCRs were present in many individuals. Correlated functional status among segregating V segments might be attributable to linkage disequilibrium, but an unknown experimental factor could not be ruled out. The classifier was reported to diagnose cytomegalovirus status with high specificity and sensitivity in both the original cohort and the validation cohort. According to a later analysis, TCR association rates differed among HLA loci, with DRB1 alleles showing the most associated TCRs and HLA-C alleles showing the fewest. Several of the top co-occurrence clusters appeared to be linked to parvovirus B19, influenza, CMV and Epstein-Barr virus, according to a later analysis. Because some donors lacked HLA typing at each locus, the association tests relied only on the typed subset. Specific HLA alleles were associated with around 18,000 TCR beta sequences at a false discovery rate of 0.05 in a later analysis. The cohort was sequenced for TCR beta chains only, and without alpha or paired-chain data the features that could be detected were limited. Three of the identified cytomegalovirus-associated TCR beta chains were confirmed in vitro to be specific for cytomegalovirus antigens. A total of fewer than 200 TCR beta chains were listed by the study as associated with cytomegalovirus. A further reported finding was that TCR beta sequences accurately predicted the HLA-A and HLA-B alleles for most subjects in the first cohort. An association between a missense DCLRE1C variant and V-gene and J-gene trimming of TCR beta chains was found in a later genetic analysis and replicated in an independent cohort. Some IMGT-functional V segments, including TRBV6-2 and TRBV6-3, could not be distinguished by the 87-base-pair reads and were therefore excluded. A later genetic analysis reported fewer N-insertions in productive TCRs among donors in an Asian-associated ancestry cluster than the approximately 670-donor mean. Roughly uniform sequencing depth across donors was assumed in presence/absence analyses, although this assumption may not hold. Because counts were too low, seventeen rarely observed V segments, including chromosome 9 orphons, were excluded from the earlier analysis of around 640 of the donors. A group of highly shared sequence variants was considered likely to be a technical artifact of the sequencing pipeline. It was suggested by the authors that the approach could potentially be generalized to other disease states and immunological phenotypes. Immune exposure information for the cohort was limited to CMV serostatus.

The clonotype was recovered from a girl between 10 and 17 years old in good health and CMV-seropositive. What was sequenced was PBMCs. The rearranged segments are TRBV6-5 and TRBJ1-3; the D gene is not confidently resolved. The CDR3: CASSYSGGNTIYF. The DNA sequence follows: TGTGCCAGCAGTTACTCCGGGGGAAACACCATATATTTT.